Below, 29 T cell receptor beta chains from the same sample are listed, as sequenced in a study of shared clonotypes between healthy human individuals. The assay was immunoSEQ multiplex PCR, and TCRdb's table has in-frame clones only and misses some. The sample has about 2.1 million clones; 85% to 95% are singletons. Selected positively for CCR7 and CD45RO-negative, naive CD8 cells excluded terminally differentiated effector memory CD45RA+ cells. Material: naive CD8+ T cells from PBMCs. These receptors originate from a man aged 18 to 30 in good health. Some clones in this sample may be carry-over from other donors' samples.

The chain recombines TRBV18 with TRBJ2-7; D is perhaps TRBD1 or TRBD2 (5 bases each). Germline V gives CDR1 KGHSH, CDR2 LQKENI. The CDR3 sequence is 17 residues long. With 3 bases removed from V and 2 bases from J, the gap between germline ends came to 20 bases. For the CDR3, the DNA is TGTGCCAGCTCACCTTTCCCCGATGGGGACGCCCCCTACGAGCAGTACTTC. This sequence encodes CASSPFPDGDAPYEQYF.

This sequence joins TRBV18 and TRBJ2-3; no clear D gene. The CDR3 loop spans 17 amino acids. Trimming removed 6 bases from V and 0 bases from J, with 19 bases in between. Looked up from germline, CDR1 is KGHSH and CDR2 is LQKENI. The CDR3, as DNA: TGTGCCAGCTCCCAGAACCCTGGCGGCATCAGCACAGATACGCAGTATTTT. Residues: CASSQNPGGISTDTQYF. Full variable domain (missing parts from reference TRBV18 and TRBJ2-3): NAGVMQNPRHLVRRRGQEARLRCSPMKGHSHVYWYRQLPEEGLKFMVYLQKENIIDESGMPKERFSAEFPKEGPSILRIQQVVRGDSAAYFCASSQNPGGISTDTQYFGPGTRLTVL.

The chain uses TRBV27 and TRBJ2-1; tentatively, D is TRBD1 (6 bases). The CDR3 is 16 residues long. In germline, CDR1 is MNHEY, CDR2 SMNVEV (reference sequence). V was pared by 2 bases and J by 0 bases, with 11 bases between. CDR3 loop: CASSLNRVSSYNEQFF. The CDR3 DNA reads TGTGCCAGCAGTTTAAACAGGGTAAGCTCCTACAATGAGCAGTTCTTC.

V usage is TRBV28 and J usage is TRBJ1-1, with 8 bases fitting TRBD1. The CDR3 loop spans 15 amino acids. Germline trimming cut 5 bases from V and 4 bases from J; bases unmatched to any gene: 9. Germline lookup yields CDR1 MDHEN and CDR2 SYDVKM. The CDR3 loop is CASSQGQGRVTEAFF. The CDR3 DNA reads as TGTGCCAGCAGTCAAGGACAGGGAAGGGTCACTGAAGCTTTCTTT. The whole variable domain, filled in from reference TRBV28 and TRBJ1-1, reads DVKVTQSSRYLVKRTGEKVFLECVQDMDHENMFWYRQDPGLGLRLIYFSYDVKMKEKGDIPEGYSVSREKKERFSLILESASTNQTSMYLCASSQGQGRVTEAFFGQGTRLTVV.

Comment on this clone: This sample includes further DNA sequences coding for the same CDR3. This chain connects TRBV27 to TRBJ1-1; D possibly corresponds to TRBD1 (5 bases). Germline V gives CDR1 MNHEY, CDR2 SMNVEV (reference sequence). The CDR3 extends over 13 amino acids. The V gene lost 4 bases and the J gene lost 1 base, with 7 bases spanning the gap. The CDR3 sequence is CASSWDRNTEAFF. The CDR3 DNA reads TGTGCCAGCAGTTGGGACCGGAACACTGAAGCTTTCTTT.

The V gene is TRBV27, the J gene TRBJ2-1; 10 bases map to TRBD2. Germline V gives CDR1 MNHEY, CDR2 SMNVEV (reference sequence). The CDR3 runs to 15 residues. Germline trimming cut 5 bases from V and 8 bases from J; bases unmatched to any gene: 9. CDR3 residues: CASSELAGVPDEQFF. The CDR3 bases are TGTGCCAGCAGTGAGCTAGCGGGAGTACCGGATGAGCAGTTCTTC.

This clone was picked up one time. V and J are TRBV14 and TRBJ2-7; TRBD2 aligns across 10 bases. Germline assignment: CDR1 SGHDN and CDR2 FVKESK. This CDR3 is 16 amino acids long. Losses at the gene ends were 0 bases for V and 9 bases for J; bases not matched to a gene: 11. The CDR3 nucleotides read TGTGCCAGCAGCCAAGATTTACTAGCGGGATGGCTTGGGCAGTACTTC. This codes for CASSQDLLAGWLGQYF.

The CDR3 sequence: CASSLGNSGITGELFF. CDR3 in DNA: TGTGCCAGCAGTTTAGGTAATAGCGGGATCACCGGGGAGCTGTTTTTT. The chain combines TRBV28 with TRBJ2-2, with 8 bases aligning to TRBD2. The V gene's germline CDR1 is MDHEN and CDR2 SYDVKM. The V and J ends lost 2 bases and 4 bases, in that order; junction bases with no gene match: 6. The CDR3 sequence is 16 residues long. The full variable domain, with the rest looked up from reference TRBV28 and TRBJ2-2, is DVKVTQSSRYLVKRTGEKVFLECVQDMDHENMFWYRQDPGLGLRLIYFSYDVKMKEKGDIPEGYSVSREKKERFSLILESASTNQTSMYLCASSLGNSGITGELFFGEGSRLTVL.

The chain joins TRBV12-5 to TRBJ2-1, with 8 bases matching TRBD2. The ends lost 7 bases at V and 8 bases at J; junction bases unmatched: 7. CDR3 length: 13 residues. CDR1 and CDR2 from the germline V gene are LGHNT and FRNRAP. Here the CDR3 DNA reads TGTGCTAGTGCCAGGACTAGCCTCGATGAGCAGTTCTTC. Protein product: CASARTSLDEQFF.

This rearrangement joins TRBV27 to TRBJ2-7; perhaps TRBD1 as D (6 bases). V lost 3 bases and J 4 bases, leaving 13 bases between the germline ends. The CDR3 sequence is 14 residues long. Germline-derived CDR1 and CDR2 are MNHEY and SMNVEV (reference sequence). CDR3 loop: CASSFMDSGYEQYF. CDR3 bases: TGTGCCAGCAGTTTCATGGACAGTGGGTACGAGCAGTACTTC.

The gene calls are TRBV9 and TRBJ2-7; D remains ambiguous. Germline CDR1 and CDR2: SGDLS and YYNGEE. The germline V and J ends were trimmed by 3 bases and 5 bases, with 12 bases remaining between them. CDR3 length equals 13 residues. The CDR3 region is CASSAGPQDEQYF. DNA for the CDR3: TGTGCCAGCAGCGCGGGCCCCCAGGACGAGCAGTACTTC.

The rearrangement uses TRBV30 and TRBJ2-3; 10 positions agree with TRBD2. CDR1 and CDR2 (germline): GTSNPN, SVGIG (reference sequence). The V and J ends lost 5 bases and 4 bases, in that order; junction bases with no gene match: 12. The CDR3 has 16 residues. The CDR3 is CAWGGELAGAADTQYF. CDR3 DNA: TGTGCCTGGGGGGGCGAGCTAGCGGGAGCCGCAGATACGCAGTATTTT.

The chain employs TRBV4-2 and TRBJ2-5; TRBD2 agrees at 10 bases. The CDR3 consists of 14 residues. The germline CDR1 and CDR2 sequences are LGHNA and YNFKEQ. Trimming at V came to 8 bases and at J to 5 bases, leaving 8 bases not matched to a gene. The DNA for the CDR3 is TGTGCCAGCGGAGGAATAGCGGGAGGCGAGACCCAGTACTTC. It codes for CASGGIAGGETQYF.

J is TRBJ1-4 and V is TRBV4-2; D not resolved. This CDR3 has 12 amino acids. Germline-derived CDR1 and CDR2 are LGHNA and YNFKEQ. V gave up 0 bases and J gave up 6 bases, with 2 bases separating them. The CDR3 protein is CASSQDDEKLFF. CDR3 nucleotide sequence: TGTGCCAGCAGCCAAGACGATGAAAAACTGTTTTTT.

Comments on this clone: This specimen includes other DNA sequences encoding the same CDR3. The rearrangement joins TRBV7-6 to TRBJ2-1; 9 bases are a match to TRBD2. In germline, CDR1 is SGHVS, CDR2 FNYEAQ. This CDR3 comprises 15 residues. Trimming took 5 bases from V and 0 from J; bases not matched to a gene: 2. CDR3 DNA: TGTGCCAGCAGCCTTAGCGGGAGCTCCTACAATGAGCAGTTCTTC. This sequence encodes CASSLSGSSYNEQFF.

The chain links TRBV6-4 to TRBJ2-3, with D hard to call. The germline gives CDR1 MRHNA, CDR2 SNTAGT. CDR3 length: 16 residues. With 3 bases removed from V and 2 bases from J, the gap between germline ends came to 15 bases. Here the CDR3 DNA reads TGTGCCAGCAGTGAATTCGCCTGGACCTTCACAGATACGCAGTATTTT. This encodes CASSEFAWTFTDTQYF.

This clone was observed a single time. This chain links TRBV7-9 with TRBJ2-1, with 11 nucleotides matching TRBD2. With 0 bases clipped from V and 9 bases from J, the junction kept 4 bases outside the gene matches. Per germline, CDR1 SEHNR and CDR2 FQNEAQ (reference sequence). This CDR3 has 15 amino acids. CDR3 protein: CASSLALGTSGEQFF. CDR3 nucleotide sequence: TGTGCCAGCAGCTTAGCGCTGGGGACTAGCGGTGAGCAGTTCTTC.

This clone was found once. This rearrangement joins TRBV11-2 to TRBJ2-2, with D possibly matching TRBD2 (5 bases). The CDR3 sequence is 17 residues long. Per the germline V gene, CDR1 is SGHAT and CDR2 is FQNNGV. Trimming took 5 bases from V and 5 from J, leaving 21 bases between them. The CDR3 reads CASSPYAPGSWTGELFF. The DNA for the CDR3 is TGTGCCAGCAGCCCCTACGCTCCGGGGAGTTGGACCGGGGAGCTGTTTTTT.

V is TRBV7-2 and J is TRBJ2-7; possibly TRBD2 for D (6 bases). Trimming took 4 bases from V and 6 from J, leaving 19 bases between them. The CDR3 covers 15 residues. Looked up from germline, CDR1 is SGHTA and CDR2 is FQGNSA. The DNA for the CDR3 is TGTGCCAGCAGCTATCCCAGGCGGGGTCCCCGCGAGCAGTACTTC. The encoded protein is CASSYPRRGPREQYF.

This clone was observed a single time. In nucleotides, the CDR3 is TGTGCCAGCTCACCGGTGGACAGGGGGCCGCACAGCAATCAGCCCCAGCATTTT. It codes for CASSPVDRGPHSNQPQHF. This sequence joins TRBV18 and TRBJ1-5, with TRBD1 matching over 11 bases. After removal of 3 bases from V and 1 base from J, the junction contained 8 bases not matched to a gene. Germline V gene lookup returns CDR1 KGHSH and CDR2 LQKENI. CDR3 size: 18 residues.

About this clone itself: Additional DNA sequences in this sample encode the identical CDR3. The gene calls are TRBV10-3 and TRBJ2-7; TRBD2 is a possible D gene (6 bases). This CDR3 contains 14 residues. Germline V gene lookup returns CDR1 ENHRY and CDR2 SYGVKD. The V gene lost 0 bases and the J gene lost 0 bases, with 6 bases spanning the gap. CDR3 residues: CAISESGSSYEQYF. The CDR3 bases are TGTGCCATCAGTGAGTCCGGGAGCTCCTACGAGCAGTACTTC.

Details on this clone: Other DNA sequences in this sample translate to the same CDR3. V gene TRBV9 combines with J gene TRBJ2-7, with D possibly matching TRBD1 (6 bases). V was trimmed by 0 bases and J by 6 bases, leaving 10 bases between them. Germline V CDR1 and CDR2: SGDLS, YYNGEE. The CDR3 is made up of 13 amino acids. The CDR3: CASSVVGRGEQYF. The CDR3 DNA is TGTGCCAGCAGCGTAGTAGGCAGGGGCGAGCAGTACTTC.

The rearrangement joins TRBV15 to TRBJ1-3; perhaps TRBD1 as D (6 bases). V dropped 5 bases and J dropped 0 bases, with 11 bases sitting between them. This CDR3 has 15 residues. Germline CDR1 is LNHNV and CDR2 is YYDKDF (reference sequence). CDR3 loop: CATSDRTVSGNTIYF. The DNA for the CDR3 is TGTGCCACCAGCGACCGGACAGTCTCTGGAAACACCATATATTTT.

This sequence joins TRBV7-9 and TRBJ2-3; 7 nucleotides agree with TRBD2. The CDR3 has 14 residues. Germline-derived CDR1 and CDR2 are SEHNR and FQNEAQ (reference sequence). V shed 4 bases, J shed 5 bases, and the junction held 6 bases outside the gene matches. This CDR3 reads CASSSLTGGDTQYF. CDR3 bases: TGTGCCAGCAGCTCACTGACGGGGGGAGATACGCAGTATTTT.

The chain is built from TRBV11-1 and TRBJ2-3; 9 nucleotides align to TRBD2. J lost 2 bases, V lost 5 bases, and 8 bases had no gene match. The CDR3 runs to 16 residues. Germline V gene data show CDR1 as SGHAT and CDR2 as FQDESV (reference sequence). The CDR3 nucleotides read TGTGCCAGCAGCCCGGGAGCGGGAGGAACCACAGATACGCAGTATTTT. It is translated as CASSPGAGGTTDTQYF. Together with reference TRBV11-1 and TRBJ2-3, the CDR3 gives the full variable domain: EAEVAQSPRYKITEKSQAVAFWCDPISGHATLYWYRQILGQGPELLVQFQDESVVDDSQLPKDRFSAERLKGVDSTLKIQPAELGDSAMYLCASSPGAGGTTDTQYFGPGTRLTVL.

The CDR3 DNA follows: TGCGCCAGCAGCCCCTGGACAGGGTCTAACACTGAAGCTTTCTTT. It specifies CASSPWTGSNTEAFF. This chain joins TRBV5-1 and TRBJ1-1; 8 bases are shared with TRBD1. Germline lookup yields CDR1 SGHRS and CDR2 YFSETQ. The CDR3 sequence is 15 residues long. After removal of 4 bases from V and 2 bases from J, the junction contained 7 bases not matched to a gene.

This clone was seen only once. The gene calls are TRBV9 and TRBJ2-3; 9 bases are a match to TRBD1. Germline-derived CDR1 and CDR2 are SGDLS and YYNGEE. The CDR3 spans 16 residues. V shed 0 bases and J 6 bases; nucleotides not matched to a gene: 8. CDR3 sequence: CASSVGLDRGLDTQYF. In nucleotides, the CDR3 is TGTGCCAGCAGCGTAGGTCTGGACAGGGGATTGGATACGCAGTATTTT. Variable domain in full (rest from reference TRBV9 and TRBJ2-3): DSGVTQTPKHLITATGQRVTLRCSPRSGDLSVYWYQQSLDQGLQFLIQYYNGEERAKGNILERFSAQQFPDLHSELNLSSLELGDSALYFCASSVGLDRGLDTQYFGPGTRLTVL.

DNA of the CDR3: TGTGCCAGCCGGGGGTGGACAGGGGGCGATAGGGACTATGGCTACACCTTC. It is translated as CASRGWTGGDRDYGYTF. V gene TRBV2 combines with J gene TRBJ1-2; TRBD1 aligns across 11 bases. Trimming took 8 bases from V and 3 from J; bases not matched to a gene: 14. Germline V gives CDR1 SNHLY, CDR2 FYNNEI. The length of the CDR3 is 17 residues.

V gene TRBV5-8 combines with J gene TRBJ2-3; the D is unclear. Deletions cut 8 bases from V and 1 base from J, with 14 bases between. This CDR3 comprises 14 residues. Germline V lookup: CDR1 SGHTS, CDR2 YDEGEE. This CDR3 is CARHLLSRTDTQYF. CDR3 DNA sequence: TGTGCCAGACACCTTCTGTCTCGCACAGATACGCAGTATTTT.